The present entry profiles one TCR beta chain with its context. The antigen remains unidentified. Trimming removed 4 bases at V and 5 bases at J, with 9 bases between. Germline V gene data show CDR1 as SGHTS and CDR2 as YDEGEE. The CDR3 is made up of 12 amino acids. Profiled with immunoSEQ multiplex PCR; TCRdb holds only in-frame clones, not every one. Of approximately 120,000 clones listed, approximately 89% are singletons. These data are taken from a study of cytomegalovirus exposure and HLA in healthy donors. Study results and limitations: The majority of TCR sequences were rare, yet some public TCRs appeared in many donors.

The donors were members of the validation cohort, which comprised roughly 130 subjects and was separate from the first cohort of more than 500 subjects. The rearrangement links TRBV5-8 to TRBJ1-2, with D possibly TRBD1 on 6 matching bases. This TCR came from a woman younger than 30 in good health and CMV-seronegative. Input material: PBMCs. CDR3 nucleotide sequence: TGTGCCAGCAGCATACAGGGTTATGGCTACACCTTC. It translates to CASSIQGYGYTF.